The 18 T cell receptor beta chains presented below share a single source sample, sequenced in a study of blood T cell repertoires in COVID-19. Data came from immunoSEQ multiplex PCR; TCRdb stores just in-frame clones and leaves some out. The sample yields 110,000 or so clones, 85% seen once. The sequenced material came from peripheral blood. These TCRs come from a woman aged 60-70 years with COVID-19, enrolled during active disease.

This clone is medium-sized by share. The chain links TRBV7-9 to TRBJ1-6, with D perhaps matching TRBD1 (6 bases). The CDR3 spans 15 residues. CDR1 and CDR2 from the germline V gene are SEHNR and FQNEAQ (reference sequence). Trimming took 5 bases from V and 6 from J, leaving 14 bases between them. The CDR3 region is CASSTGTGPNSPLHF. The CDR3 DNA follows: TGTGCCAGCAGCACAGGGACCGGGCCTAATTCACCCCTCCACTTT.

V gene TRBV14 combines with J gene TRBJ2-1; 12 bases map to TRBD2. CDR3 length: 20 amino acids. V lost 0 bases and J lost 3; bases outside the gene matches: 12. Germline CDR1 SGHDN, CDR2 FVKESK. CDR3 DNA sequence: TGTGCCAGCAGCCAAGATTCAGGACTAGCGGGGACCGCTTTCTACAATGAGCAGTTCTTC. Translation gives CASSQDSGLAGTAFYNEQFF. The variable domain in full, completed from reference TRBV14 and TRBJ2-1, reads EAGVTQFPSHSVIEKGQTVTLRCDPISGHDNLYWYRRVMGKEIKFLLHFVKESKQDESGMPNNRFLAERTGGTYSTLKVQPAELEDSGVYFCASSQDSGLAGTAFYNEQFFGPGTRLTVL.

The chain couples TRBV28 to TRBJ2-7, with TRBD1 matching 8 bases. Germline CDR1 is MDHEN and CDR2 is SYDVKM. This CDR3 region has 15 residues. The V segment lost 6 bases and the J segment 2 bases; nucleotides outside the gene matches: 9. CDR3 loop: CASSTPGTGTYEQYF. DNA of the CDR3: TGTGCCAGCAGCACCCCCGGGACAGGAACCTACGAGCAGTACTTC.

The V and J genes are TRBV9 and TRBJ2-2, with D unresolved. The CDR3 length is 14 residues. Germline lookup yields CDR1 SGDLS and CDR2 YYNGEE. V was shortened by 3 bases and J by 2 bases, with 8 bases between the two germline ends. The CDR3 reads CASSALTNTGELFF. For the CDR3, the DNA is TGTGCCAGCAGCGCATTAACAAACACCGGGGAGCTGTTTTTT.

V and J are TRBV6-5 and TRBJ1-5, with a tentative D call TRBD1 (5 bases). With 8 bases removed from V and 9 bases from J, the gap between germline ends came to 20 bases. The CDR3 length is 14 residues. CDR1 and CDR2 (germline): MNHEY, SVGAGI. The CDR3 spells CASGRQPSKGPQHF. The CDR3 nucleotides read TGTGCCAGCGGAAGACAGCCGTCCAAGGGGCCCCAGCATTTT.

The chain recombines TRBV28 with TRBJ1-2; D perhaps matches TRBD1 (6 bases). Trimming removed 5 bases at V and 1 base at J, with 14 bases between. Germline V gene data show CDR1 as MDHEN and CDR2 as SYDVKM. This CDR3 spans 15 amino acids. The CDR3 region has the DNA TGTGCCAGCAGTGATCCCCGGGACAATAACTATGGCTACACCTTC. This codes for CASSDPRDNNYGYTF.

The gene calls are TRBV7-8 and TRBJ2-5, with TRBD1 as a possible D gene (6 bases). V gave up 4 bases and J gave up 5 bases, with 20 bases separating them. The V gene's germline CDR1 is SGHVS and CDR2 FQNEAQ. CDR3 size: 16 residues. Here the CDR3 reads CASSSFPPGAGETQYF. For the CDR3, the DNA is TGTGCCAGCAGCTCCTTCCCCCCAGGGGCTGGGGAGACCCAGTACTTC. Complete variable domain (other parts from reference TRBV7-8 and TRBJ2-5): GAGVSQSPRYKVAKRGQDVALRCDPISGHVSLFWYQQALGQGPEFLTYFQNEAQLDKSGLPSDRFFAERPEGSVSTLKIQRTQQEDSAVYLCASSSFPPGAGETQYFGPGTRLLVL.

The CDR3 nucleotides are TGTGCCAGCAGCCTTCGGACAGATGGCTACACCTTC. It is translated as CASSLRTDGYTF. V is TRBV9 and J is TRBJ1-2; a possible D gene is TRBD1 (6 bases). The V and J ends lost 4 bases and 6 bases respectively, with 10 bases between them. CDR1 is SGDLS, CDR2 YYNGEE, per germline. This CDR3 has 12 residues.

The chain carries TRBV11-2 and TRBJ2-7; D is unresolved. With 1 base removed from V and 4 bases from J, the gap between germline ends came to 8 bases. Germline lookup yields CDR1 SGHAT and CDR2 FQNNGV. The CDR3 has 13 amino acids. CDR3 protein: CASSLGTPYEQYF. The CDR3, as DNA: TGTGCCAGCAGCTTAGGTACACCTTACGAGCAGTACTTC.

This chain connects TRBV9 to TRBJ2-7, with a tentative D call TRBD1 (7 bases). The CDR3 is 15 residues long. Between the trimmed V and J ends, which lost 0 bases and 7 bases, there was a span of 17 bases. Looked up from germline, CDR1 is SGDLS and CDR2 is YYNGEE. CDR3 sequence: CASSVGGDRLLEQYF. CDR3 in DNA: TGTGCCAGCAGCGTAGGCGGGGACAGACTCCTGGAGCAGTACTTC.

The chain combines TRBV4-3 with TRBJ1-2; D perhaps matches TRBD1 (5 bases). This CDR3 has 18 amino acids. The ends were cut back, 0 bases at V and 5 bases at J, with 22 bases in the middle. The V gene's germline CDR1 is LGHNA and CDR2 YSLEER. The CDR3 DNA reads as TGCGCCAGCAGCCAAGATAAACAGGCCCATAACTTACCTTATGGCTACACCTTC. Translation: CASSQDKQAHNLPYGYTF.

The gene calls are TRBV6-2 or TRBV6-3 and TRBJ2-7; 8 bases are shared with TRBD2. Germline V CDR1 and CDR2: MNHEY, SVGEGT. The CDR3 consists of 16 residues. The junction had 9 bases not matched to a gene; V was cut back by 2 bases and J by 3 bases. The DNA for the CDR3 is TGTGCCAGCAGTTACCTAGGCGGGGGGCTCGACTACGAGCAGTACTTC. Translated, it gives CASSYLGGGLDYEQYF.

V is TRBV7-8 and J is TRBJ2-5; 8 bases line up with TRBD1. After removal of 5 bases from V and 5 bases from J, the junction contained 10 bases not matched to a gene. Looked up from germline, CDR1 is SGHVS and CDR2 is FQNEAQ. This CDR3 has 15 residues. The CDR3 DNA reads TGTGCCAGCAGCGATCCGACAGGGGCGGGGGAGACCCAGTACTTC. Protein product: CASSDPTGAGETQYF.

The gene calls are TRBV3-1 (or the pseudogene TRBV3-2) and TRBJ1-2; D unresolved. V gave up 4 bases and J gave up 8 bases, with 14 bases separating them. This CDR3 comprises 13 residues. The germline gives CDR1 LGHDT, CDR2 YNNKEL (reference sequence). The CDR3 here is CASSPKTKLGYTF. Here the CDR3 DNA reads TGTGCCAGCAGCCCGAAGACAAAACTCGGCTACACCTTC.

The J gene is TRBJ1-1, the V gene TRBV30, with D possibly TRBD1 on 5 matching bases. Trimming took 3 bases from V and 1 from J, leaving 15 bases between them. This CDR3 region has 15 residues. Germline V gene lookup returns CDR1 GTSNPN and CDR2 SVGIG (reference sequence). The CDR3 coding sequence is TGTGCCTGGAGCTGGGGGGGGGTATCGAACACTGAAGCTTTCTTT. This encodes CAWSWGGVSNTEAFF.

The chain combines TRBV29-1 with TRBJ2-1; 7 bases fit TRBD2. This CDR3 region has 14 residues. The J segment lost 4 bases and the V segment lost 5 bases, leaving 8 bases of the junction unmatched. CDR1 is SQVTM, CDR2 ANQGSEA, per germline. As DNA, the CDR3 is TGCAGCGTTTGCAGACTAGCTGAATACAATGAGCAGTTCTTC. Translation: CSVCRLAEYNEQFF.

J is TRBJ2-7 and V is TRBV19, with 8 bases aligning to TRBD1. Germline assignment: CDR1 LNHDA and CDR2 SQIVND (reference sequence). Trimming at V came to 5 bases and at J to 2 bases, leaving 5 bases not matched to a gene. The CDR3 is 14 amino acids. The CDR3 nucleotides read TGTGCCAGTAGTGATGGACAGGGCCCCTACGAGCAGTACTTC. Translation: CASSDGQGPYEQYF.

The chain has TRBV3-1 (or the pseudogene TRBV3-2) and TRBJ1-4; D unclear. V was clipped by 1 base and J by 3 bases, with 9 bases between them. Germline CDR1 LGHDT, CDR2 YNNKEL (reference sequence). The CDR3 consists of 15 residues. The CDR3 is CASSQGWLANEKLFF. The CDR3 DNA follows: TGTGCCAGCAGCCAAGGGTGGTTAGCTAATGAAAAACTGTTTTTT.